This T cell receptor (beta chain) stems from a study of cytomegalovirus exposure and HLA in healthy donors. General observations from the study: Earlier results showed most TCR beta V segments being productive about 87% or about 30% of the time.

In regard to this clone: What it binds is not known.

Both 60 Vbeta primers and 13 Jbeta primers went into the PCR. Repertoires were generated with immunoSEQ multiplex PCR, while TCRdb's copy carries only in-frame clones and drops some. The table records 95,000 to 150,000 clones, about four fifths of them present only once. Sequencing was carried out using PBMCs. The source is a woman in her forties or fifties in good health and CMV-seropositive.

CDR3 sequence reads: CASSLGTHGTGELFF. The CDR3 region has the DNA TGTGCCAGCAGCCTCGGGACTCATGGCACCGGGGAGCTGTTTTTT. The chain joins TRBV7-9 to TRBJ2-2; TRBD2 might be the D (6 bases). Germline V CDR1 and CDR2: SEHNR, FQNEAQ (reference sequence). CDR3 length: 15 residues. Trimming pared 5 bases from V and 4 bases from J, leaving 14 bases between.